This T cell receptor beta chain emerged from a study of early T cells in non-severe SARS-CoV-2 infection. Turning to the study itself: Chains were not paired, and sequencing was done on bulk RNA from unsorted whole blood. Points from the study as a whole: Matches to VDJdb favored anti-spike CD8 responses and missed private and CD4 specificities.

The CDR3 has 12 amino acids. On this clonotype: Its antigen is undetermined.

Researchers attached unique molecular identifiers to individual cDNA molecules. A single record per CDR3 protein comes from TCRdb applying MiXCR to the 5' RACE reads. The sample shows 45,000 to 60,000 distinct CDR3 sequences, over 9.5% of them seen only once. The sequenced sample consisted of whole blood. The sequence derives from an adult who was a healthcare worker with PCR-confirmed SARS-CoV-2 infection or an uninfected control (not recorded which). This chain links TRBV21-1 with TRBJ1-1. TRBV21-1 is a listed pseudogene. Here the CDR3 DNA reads TGTGCCAGCAGCACCGGACGGACTGAAGCTTTCTTT. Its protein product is CASSTGRTEAFF.